This T cell receptor (beta chain) is drawn from a study of response to subunit inactivated influenza vaccine. TCRdb ran MiXCR on the RT-PCR reads and lists one entry per CDR3 protein. The sample consists of under 550,000 distinct CDR3 sequences, 7.2% of them appearing once. The CDR3 runs 14 residues. Germline V gene lookup returns CDR1 LGHNA and CDR2 YSLEER. V lost 4 bases and J 4 bases, leaving 8 bases between the germline ends. This rearrangement joins TRBV4-3 to TRBJ2-6; tentative D call: TRBD2 (5 bases). This TCR came from a man between 50 and 69 years old who received an inactivated influenza vaccine. Sequenced material: PBMCs from blood, taken around 25 months after vaccination. This CDR3 is CASSPGGGANVLTF. The CDR3 DNA reads as TGCGCCAGCAGCCCCGGAGGCGGGGCCAACGTCCTGACTTTC.